This TCR beta chain was retrieved from a study of T cells after somatic rescue of genetic block. The protocol was immunoSEQ multiplex PCR, while the TCRdb copy is restricted to in-frame clones and leaves out a portion. The sample includes tens of thousands of clones, approximately 91% of them seen just once. This clone was picked up a small number of times. The CDR3 covers 17 residues. The sample consisted of peripheral blood mononuclear cells (PBMCs). The genes are TRBV21-1 and TRBJ1-1; no check of the table's D call, TRBD1, against the DNA was made. TRBV21-1 is recorded as a pseudogene. This clonotype was sampled from a young man. CDR3 in amino acids: CASSKGPGQGKDTEAFF. The DNA for the CDR3 is TGTGCCAGCAGCAAAGGACCGGGACAGGGAAAGGACACTGAAGCTTTCTTT.